This entry concerns a single T cell receptor beta chain. Method: immunoSEQ multiplex PCR; TCRdb's copy keeps in-frame clones and lacks some. The table has about 210,000 clones, 65% to 90% seen once. This sample was taken from a study of blood T cell repertoires in COVID-19. Study in general: Collection of acute and convalescent COVID-19 samples took place in the United States, Italy and Spain. The analysed material was cDNA or gDNA that came from T cells, B-cell-depleted T cells, or PBMCs.

Trimming stripped 6 bases from V and 4 bases from J, with 7 bases between. The CDR3 is 12 amino acids. Seattle patient enrollment occurred during active infection, with longitudinal follow-up thereafter. Sequenced: peripheral blood. This TCR came from a man in his fifties with COVID-19, enrolled during active disease. The chain links TRBV12-3 or TRBV12-4 to TRBJ1-3; D unresolved. The CDR3 sequence: CASRQSGNTIYF. The CDR3 nucleotides read TGTGCCAGCAGACAATCCGGAAACACCATATATTTT.